The rows below give T cell receptor beta chains drawn from one sample of a study of T cell responses to AZD1222 COVID-19 vaccine. The repertoire was sequenced with immunoSEQ multiplex PCR; TCRdb's copy has only in-frame clones and lacks some. The sample records more than 95,000 clones, roughly nine tenths being singletons. Sequences were derived from peripheral blood, sampled on day 0 of AZD1222 vaccination. The source is an adult in good health. Both conserved end residues are part of each CDR3. Fields, in order: clone size, J gene, V gene, D gene, CDR3 protein, CDR3 DNA. D genes are given only for firm matches. The size of a clone is reported for some rows only, either as once, few or many, or as a class for expanded clones.

NA,TRBJ2-7,TRBV18,TRBD2,CASSPPAGGPGEQYF,TGTGCCAGCTCACCACCAGCGGGAGGGCCGGGCGAGCAGTACTTC
few,TRBJ2-1,TRBV5-4,TRBD1,CASSVDRGDNEQFF,TGTGCCAGCAGCGTAGACAGGGGAGACAATGAGCAGTTCTTC
NA,TRBJ2-1,TRBV6-2/TRBV6-3,NA,CASSYSSPGAKYNEQFF,TGTGCCAGCAGTTACTCGAGTCCGGGGGCCAAGTATAATGAGCAGTTCTTC
NA,TRBJ2-1,TRBV28,NA,CASCEGRSYNEQFF,TGTGCCAGCTGTGAGGGCCGGTCCTACAATGAGCAGTTCTTC
NA,TRBJ1-1,TRBV6-5,NA,CASSLKNTEAFF,TGTGCCAGCAGCCTCAAGAACACTGAAGCTTTCTTT
once,TRBJ2-4,TRBV21-1,NA,CASSPVADRVGNIQYF,TGTGCCAGCAGCCCCGTGGCGGACAGGGTGGGAAACATTCAGTACTTC
NA,TRBJ2-3,TRBV7-2,TRBD2,CASSWGGTDTQYF,TGTGCCAGCAGCTGGGGGGGAACAGATACGCAGTATTTT
NA,TRBJ2-1,TRBV30,NA,CAWSVGGAGNYNEQFF,TGTGCCTGGAGTGTAGGAGGGGCCGGGAACTACAATGAGCAGTTCTTC
NA,TRBJ2-3,TRBV2,TRBD1,CANIQGARETDTQYF,TGTGCCAACATACAGGGGGCGAGGGAAACAGATACGCAGTATTTT
NA,TRBJ1-1,TRBV14,NA,CASSSRGHTEAFF,TGTGCCAGCAGCTCCCGGGGGCACACTGAAGCTTTCTTT
few,TRBJ1-5,TRBV10-2,NA,CASSEFHNSNQPQHF,TGCGCCAGCAGTGAGTTTCATAATAGCAATCAGCCCCAGCATTTT
NA,TRBJ2-7,TRBV28,NA,CASSEQAYEQYF,TGTGCCAGCAGCGAACAGGCATACGAGCAGTACTTC
NA,TRBJ2-7,TRBV27,TRBD1,CASSRIGTGASYEQYF,TGTGCCAGCAGCCGAATCGGGACAGGGGCCTCCTACGAGCAGTACTTC
NA,TRBJ1-5,TRBV4-3,NA,CASSPHQDQPQHF,TGCGCCAGCAGCCCCCATCAGGATCAGCCCCAGCATTTT
NA,TRBJ2-1,TRBV19,NA,CASRERGEQFF,TGTGCCAGCCGGGAACGGGGTGAGCAGTTCTTC
NA,TRBJ1-1,TRBV28,NA,CASSLPYREVTEAFF,TGTGCCAGCAGTTTACCCTACAGGGAGGTCACTGAAGCTTTCTTT
once,TRBJ1-1,TRBV29-1,NA,CSVEGGAGTEAFF,TGCAGCGTTGAAGGGGGCGCAGGCACTGAAGCTTTCTTT
NA,TRBJ2-7,TRBV5-1,NA,CASSLVRRTATYEQYF,TGCGCCAGCAGCTTGGTAAGGAGGACAGCAACCTACGAGCAGTACTTC
few,TRBJ1-6,TRBV9,TRBD1,CASSVGQGGNSPLHF,TGTGCCAGCAGCGTAGGGCAGGGGGGTAATTCACCCCTCCACTTT
NA,TRBJ2-1,TRBV9,NA,CASSVWGPRDEQFF,TGTGCCAGCAGCGTGTGGGGGCCTCGGGATGAGCAGTTCTTC